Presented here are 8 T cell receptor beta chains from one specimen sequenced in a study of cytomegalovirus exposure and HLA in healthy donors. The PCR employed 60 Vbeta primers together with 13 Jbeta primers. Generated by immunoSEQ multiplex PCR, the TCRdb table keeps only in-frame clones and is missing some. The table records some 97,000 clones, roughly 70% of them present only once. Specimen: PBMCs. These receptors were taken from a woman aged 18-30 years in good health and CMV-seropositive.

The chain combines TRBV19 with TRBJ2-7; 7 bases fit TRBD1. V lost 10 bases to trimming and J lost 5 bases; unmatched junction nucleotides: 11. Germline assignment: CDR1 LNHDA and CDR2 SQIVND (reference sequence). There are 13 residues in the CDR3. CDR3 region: CATQVGQDNEQYF. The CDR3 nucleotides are TGTGCCACCCAAGTCGGACAGGACAACGAGCAGTACTTC.

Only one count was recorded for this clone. The CDR3 region has the DNA TGTGCCAGCAGTTTTACCGGTCGGGGGGCCACTGAAGCTTTCTTT. Residues: CASSFTGRGATEAFF. The chain is built from TRBV6-6 and TRBJ1-1, with D possibly matching TRBD1 (6 bases). Germline V lookup: CDR1 MNHNY, CDR2 SVGAGI (reference sequence). The length of the CDR3 is 15 residues. Deletions cut 4 bases from V and 4 bases from J, with 16 bases between.

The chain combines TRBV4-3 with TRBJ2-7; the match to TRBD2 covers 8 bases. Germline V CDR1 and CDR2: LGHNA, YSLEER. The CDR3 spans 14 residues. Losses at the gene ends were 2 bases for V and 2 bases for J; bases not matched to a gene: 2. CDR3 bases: TGCGCCAGCAGCCAATACGGGGGGGCCTACGAGCAGTACTTC. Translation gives CASSQYGGAYEQYF.

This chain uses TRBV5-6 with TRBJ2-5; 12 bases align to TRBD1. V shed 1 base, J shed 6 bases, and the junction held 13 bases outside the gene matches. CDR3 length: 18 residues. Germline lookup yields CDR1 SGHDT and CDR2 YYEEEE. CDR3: CASSLRDRGPGGRKTQYF. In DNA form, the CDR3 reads TGTGCCAGCAGCTTGCGGGACAGGGGGCCGGGAGGGAGGAAGACCCAGTACTTC.

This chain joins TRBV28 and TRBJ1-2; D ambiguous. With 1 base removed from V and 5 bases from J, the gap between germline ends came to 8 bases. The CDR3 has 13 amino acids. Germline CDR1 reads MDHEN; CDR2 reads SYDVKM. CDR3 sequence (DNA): TGTGCCAGCAGTTTATTAAGTCGGTATGGCTACACCTTC. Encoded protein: CASSLLSRYGYTF.

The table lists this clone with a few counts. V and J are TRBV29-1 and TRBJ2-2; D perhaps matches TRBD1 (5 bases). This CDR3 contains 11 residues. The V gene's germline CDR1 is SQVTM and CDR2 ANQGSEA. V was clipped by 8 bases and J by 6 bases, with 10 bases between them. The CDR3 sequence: CSPRQPGELFF. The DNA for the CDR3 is TGCAGCCCCAGACAGCCCGGGGAGCTGTTTTTT.

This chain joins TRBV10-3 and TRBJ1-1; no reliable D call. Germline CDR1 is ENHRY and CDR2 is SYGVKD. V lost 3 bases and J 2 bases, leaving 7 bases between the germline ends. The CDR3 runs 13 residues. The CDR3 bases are TGTGCCATCAGTGATTCTAGTAACACTGAAGCTTTCTTT. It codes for CAISDSSNTEAFF.

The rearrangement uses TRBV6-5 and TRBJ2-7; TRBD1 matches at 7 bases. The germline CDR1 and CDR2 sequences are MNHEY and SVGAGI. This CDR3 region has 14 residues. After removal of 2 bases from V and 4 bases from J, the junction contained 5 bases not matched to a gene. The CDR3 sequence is CASSYRTGAYEQYF. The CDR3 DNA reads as TGTGCCAGCAGTTACCGCACAGGGGCATACGAGCAGTACTTC.